This entry describes one T cell receptor (beta chain). What it recognizes is unknown. This sample was included in a study of vaccination effects on CD4 cells after COVID-19. Looking at the study overall: Each participant was administered two doses of either the BNT162b2 or the mRNA-1273 vaccine. The study, taken as a whole, reports: Late post-vaccination samples showed marked contraction of infection- and vaccine-induced clones.

In the ViraFEST assay, antigen-specific CD4+ clonotypes were identified by expansion after peptide-pool stimulation. Having been cultured for under twelve days, the cells underwent CD4+ T cell isolation. Among the vaccine recipients, none had a prior SARS-CoV-2 infection, and nucleocapsid antibodies were negative. Only in-frame clones appear in the TCRdb table, and some are missing; sequencing was by immunoSEQ multiplex PCR. Here the sample spans roughly 41,000 clones, 66% being singletons. Sequenced here: CD4+ T cells from PBMCs cultured with HCoV-OC43 spike peptides, sampled before COVID-19 vaccination. As to subset: HCoV-OC43 spike overlapping peptide pool stimulation. The clonotype originates from a human donor who received a COVID-19 vaccine.

CDR3 DNA: TGTGCCAGCAGCAACCAGATGAACACTGAAGCTTTCTTT. It specifies CASSNQMNTEAFF. The chain couples TRBV6-5 to TRBJ1-1; D call uncertain. The CDR3 covers 13 residues. The V gene lost 6 bases and the J gene lost 0 bases, with 8 bases spanning the gap. Per the germline V gene, CDR1 is MNHEY and CDR2 is SVGAGI.